The sequence of this T cell receptor beta chain was determined in a study of T-cell reconstitution after alpha-beta-depleted transplantation in children. General observations from the study: There were some patients whose high TCRbeta diversity at day 60 came from surviving recipient T cells and thymic progenitors. It was reported that alpha-beta T cells came from several hundred expanded graft clones (about two months after transplant). T-cell numbers and diversity, one year after transplant, stemmed largely from T cells that were newly produced.

This clonotype was seen more than once but under ten times. Antigen: not known. Unique molecular identifiers were built into the TCRbeta library. TCRdb reprocessed the PCR reads with MiXCR, giving one entry per CDR3 protein. The data show approximately 350,000 distinct CDR3 sequences, with about a sixth seen just once and about 41% held by the top ten. Germline V gives CDR1 SGHTA, CDR2 FQGNSA. The CDR3 is made up of 21 amino acids. V lost 0 bases, J lost 0 bases, and 24 bases lay in between. The material was PBMCs, mostly from graft donor cells, obtained 360 days after TCRalphabeta/CD19-depleted stem cell transplant. The clonotype originates from a male patient under 10 years old who had a stem cell transplant for acute lymphoblastic leukemia, so the T cells may come from the graft donor. The chain has TRBV7-2 and TRBJ2-1; D is perhaps TRBD1 or TRBD2 (6 bases each). This chain's CDR3 is CASSLAGREGGLVSSYNEQFF. The CDR3 nucleotides read TGTGCCAGCAGCTTAGCCGGCAGGGAAGGGGGGCTAGTTAGCTCCTACAATGAGCAGTTCTTC.